The 15 T cell receptor beta chains reported below all come from one sample, sequenced in a study of blood T cells in healthy people across ages. It was with a sample-barcoded 5' primer and a J-beta primer mix that a second PCR of roughly 7 to 11 cycles was run. From the 5' RACE reads, TCRdb called clonotypes with MiXCR, one entry per CDR3 protein. The sample lists over 600,000 distinct CDR3 sequences; 35% to 50% were seen once. The sample comprised blood. These TCRs come from an elderly man in good health.

This clonotype was counted only a few times. The gene calls are TRBV20-1 and TRBJ2-1; TRBD1 might be the D (6 bases). Between the trimmed V and J ends, which lost 7 bases and 9 bases, there was a span of 10 bases. CDR1 is DFQATT, CDR2 SNEGSKA, per germline (reference sequence). This CDR3 spans 10 amino acids. The CDR3: CSVAGAEQFF. CDR3 coding DNA: TGCAGTGTAGCAGGGGCTGAGCAGTTCTTC.

This clonotype has a single count. One base away lies a much larger clone, so this may be a sequencing read error. The chain couples TRBV11-1 to TRBJ2-7; possible D gene TRBD2, 5 bases. This CDR3 has 18 amino acids. The germline CDR1 and CDR2 sequences are SGHAT and FQDESV (reference sequence). Deletions cut 0 bases from V and 7 bases from J, with 25 bases between. The CDR3 sequence: CASSLANERIRSYNEQYF. The CDR3 coding sequence is TGTGCCAGCAGCTTAGCAAATGAGCGGATTCGCTCCTACAATGAGCAGTACTTC.

This chain uses TRBV16 with TRBJ1-2, with TRBD1 matching over 7 bases. This CDR3 contains 14 residues. Germline V gene lookup returns CDR1 KGHSY and CDR2 FQNENV. With V trimmed by 5 bases and J by 5 bases, 8 bases remained unmatched. This CDR3 reads CASSKGGTAYGYTF. The CDR3, as DNA: TGTGCCAGCAGCAAAGGAGGGACAGCGTATGGCTACACCTTC. The full variable domain, rest sourced from reference TRBV16 and TRBJ1-2, is GEEVAQTPKHLVRGEGQKAKLYCAPIKGHSYVFWYQQVLKNEFKFLISFQNENVFDETGMPKERFSAKCLPNSPCSLEIQATKLEDSAVYFCASSKGGTAYGYTFGSGTRLTVV.

This clonotype was observed a few times. The rearrangement joins TRBV7-2 to TRBJ1-1, with 8 positions matching TRBD1. The CDR3 loop spans 15 amino acids. Trimming took 5 bases from V and 6 from J; bases not matched to a gene: 11. Germline V gives CDR1 SGHTA, CDR2 FQGNSA. The DNA for the CDR3 is TGTGCCAGCAGCACCGGACAGGGAGAATCCCCTGAAGCTTTCTTT. Its protein product is CASSTGQGESPEAFF.

The genes are TRBV29-1 and TRBJ2-7, with D perhaps TRBD1 (7 bases). The end of the DNA aligns better with TRBJ2-5, so the J call may be wrong. The CDR3 is 13 residues long. The germline CDR1 and CDR2 sequences are SQVTM and ANQGSEA. The DNA of the CDR3 is TGCAGCGCCACAGGGGCCCGGGGGGAGACCCAGTACTTC. It codes for CSATGARGETQYF.

In this sample, this clonotype turned up a few times. The chain recombines TRBV29-1 with TRBJ2-3; TRBD2 matches 7 bases. The CDR3 spans 13 residues. The junction had 5 bases not matched to a gene; V was cut back by 4 bases and J by 4 bases. Germline CDR1 and CDR2: SQVTM and ANQGSEA. The CDR3 DNA reads TGCAGCGTTGCTGGGGGAGGGGCAGATACGCAGTATTTT. Protein: CSVAGGGADTQYF.

As to this clonotype: An end of the junction does not agree with germline; a read error may underlie this. The genes are TRBV7-6 and TRBJ1-5; D remains unclear. CDR3 size: 13 residues. Per germline, CDR1 SGHVS and CDR2 FNYEAQ. This chain's CDR3 is CACSITEDQPQHF. The CDR3, as DNA: TGTGCCTGCAGCATAACAGAGGATCAGCCCCAGCATTTT.

This clonotype has just a few counts. The chain carries TRBV5-1 and TRBJ2-7; possible D gene TRBD1, 5 bases. There are 14 residues in the CDR3. CDR1 is SGHRS and CDR2 is YFSETQ in the germline V gene. Trimming removed 4 bases at V and 0 bases at J, with 11 bases between. CDR3 sequence reads: CASSTDSSSYEQYF. Here the CDR3 DNA reads TGCGCCAGCAGCACAGACAGCAGCTCCTACGAGCAGTACTTC.

This clonotype appeared once. The chain is built from TRBV20-1 and TRBJ2-4; no firm D call. The V and J ends lost 3 bases and 13 bases respectively, with 4 bases between them. Germline assignment: CDR1 DFQATT and CDR2 SNEGSKA (reference sequence). The CDR3 is made up of 8 amino acids. Here the CDR3 DNA reads TGCAGTGCTAGCGGGCAGTACTTC. Residues: CSASGQYF.

The V and J genes are TRBV20-1 and TRBJ1-2; unclear D gene. CDR1 and CDR2 from the germline V gene are DFQATT and SNEGSKA (reference sequence). V was shortened by 0 bases and J by 7 bases, with 15 bases between the two germline ends. This CDR3 contains 14 residues. The chain's CDR3 is CSAREGRQFGGYTF. In DNA, the CDR3 is TGCAGTGCTAGAGAGGGAAGGCAGTTCGGTGGCTACACCTTC.

This clonotype was seen more than once but under ten times. This chain joins TRBV6-6 and TRBJ1-1; D call uncertain. CDR3 length equals 13 residues. V was pared by 0 bases and J by 5 bases, with 7 bases between. Germline V gene data show CDR1 as MNHNY and CDR2 as SVGAGI (reference sequence). The CDR3 here is CASSYSLGTEAFF. The CDR3, as DNA: TGTGCCAGCAGTTACTCCCTGGGAACTGAAGCTTTCTTT.

This clonotype was seen ten or more times. The chain employs TRBV4-2 and TRBJ2-5; 11 bases align to TRBD2. V lost 4 bases, J lost 1 base, and 2 bases stayed unmatched. This CDR3 spans 15 amino acids. Per germline, CDR1 LGHNA and CDR2 YNFKEQ. The CDR3 DNA sequence: TGTGCCAGCAGCCGACTAGCGGGAACCCAAGAGACCCAGTACTTC. This codes for CASSRLAGTQETQYF.

The chain couples TRBV4-3 to TRBJ2-3; TRBD2 agrees at 8 bases. The junction had 6 bases not matched to a gene; V was cut back by 1 base and J by 0 bases. Germline V gene sequence: CDR1 LGHNA, CDR2 YSLEER. This CDR3 contains 17 residues. CDR3 bases: TGCGCCAGCAGCCAAGGCCGGGCTAGCGGGAGCACAGATACGCAGTATTTT. Amino acid sequence: CASSQGRASGSTDTQYF.

This clonotype was seen only a few times. The chain recombines TRBV12-3 or TRBV12-4 with TRBJ2-5; TRBD2 matches at 14 bases. This CDR3 has 14 residues. V dropped 5 bases and J dropped 11; count of bases not matched to a gene: 7. The CDR3 protein is CASSPGLAGVGQYF. For the CDR3, the DNA is TGTGCCAGCAGTCCGGGACTAGCGGGAGTAGGGCAGTACTTC.

The sample holds many counts of this clonotype. V and J are TRBV12-3 or TRBV12-4 and TRBJ2-7; 9 nucleotides agree with TRBD2. This CDR3 spans 14 amino acids. V shed 5 bases and J 5 bases; nucleotides not matched to a gene: 7. CDR3 sequence reads: CASSQAGGPNEQYF. The CDR3 DNA is TGTGCCAGCAGTCAGGCGGGAGGGCCTAACGAGCAGTACTTC.